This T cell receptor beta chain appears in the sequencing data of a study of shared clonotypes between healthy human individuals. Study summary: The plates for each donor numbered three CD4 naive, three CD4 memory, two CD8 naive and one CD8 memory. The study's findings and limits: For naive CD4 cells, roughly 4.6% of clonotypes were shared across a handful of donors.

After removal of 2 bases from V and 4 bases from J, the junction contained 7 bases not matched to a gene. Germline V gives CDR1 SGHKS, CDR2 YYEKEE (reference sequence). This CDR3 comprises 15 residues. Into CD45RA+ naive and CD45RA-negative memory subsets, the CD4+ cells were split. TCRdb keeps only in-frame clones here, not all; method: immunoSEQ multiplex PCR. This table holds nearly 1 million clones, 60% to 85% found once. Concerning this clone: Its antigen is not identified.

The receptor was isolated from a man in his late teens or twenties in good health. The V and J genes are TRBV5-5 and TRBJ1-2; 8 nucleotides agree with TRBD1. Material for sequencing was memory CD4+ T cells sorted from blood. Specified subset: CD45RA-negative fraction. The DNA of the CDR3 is TGTGCCAGCAGCTTATTCCAGACAGGGGCCTATGGCTACACCTTC. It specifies CASSLFQTGAYGYTF. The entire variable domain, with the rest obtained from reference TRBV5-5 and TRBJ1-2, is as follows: DAGVTQSPTHLIKTRGQQVTLRCSPISGHKSVSWYQQVLGQGPQFIFQYYEKEERGRGNFPDRFSARQFPNYSSELNVNALLLGDSALYLCASSLFQTGAYGYTFGSGTRLTVV.